A single sample gave rise to the 5 T cell receptor beta chains below, sequenced in a study of cytomegalovirus exposure and HLA in healthy donors (dated by TCRdb to 2015 to 2018). Libraries came from the immunoSEQ multiplex PCR assay. A mixture of 60 forward primers for TCR Vbeta segments and 13 reverse primers for TCR Jbeta segments was used in the multiplex PCR. TCRdb's version of the immuneACCESS table is confined to in-frame rearrangements and falls short of the full clone set. An unresolved V gene accounts for under half of the shortfall where checked; the remainder is of unknown origin. The sample table contains 150,000 to 180,000 clones; only one count was recorded for 65% to 85% of them. The ten largest clones capture approximately 3% of the sample. The sequencing input was PBMCs. The receptors here all came from a man aged 18 to 30 in good health and CMV-seronegative.

The genes are TRBV29-1 and TRBJ2-2, with a tentative D call TRBD1 (6 bases). Looked up from germline, CDR1 is SQVTM and CDR2 is ANQGSEA. CDR3 length: 13 residues. The CDR3 reads CSFRGQNTGELFF. Here the CDR3 DNA reads TGCAGTTTCAGGGGTCAGAACACCGGGGAGCTGTTTTTT.

Here the CDR3 DNA reads TGTGCCAGCAGTTTCCGAACAGGGGTCCACACAGATACGCAGTATTTT. It codes for CASSFRTGVHTDTQYF. The chain employs TRBV27 and TRBJ2-3; 7 bases agree with TRBD1. This CDR3 spans 16 amino acids. Germline V gene data show CDR1 as MNHEY and CDR2 as SMNVEV (reference sequence). Trimming took 3 bases from V and 2 from J; bases not matched to a gene: 8.

The chain employs TRBV7-6 and TRBJ2-5; perhaps TRBD2 as D (6 bases). Germline V gene lookup returns CDR1 SGHVS and CDR2 FNYEAQ. This CDR3 comprises 14 residues. V gave up 5 bases and J gave up 4 bases, with 14 bases separating them. CDR3 sequence: CASSALWGGETQYF. CDR3 bases: TGTGCCAGCAGCGCCCTGTGGGGAGGAGAGACCCAGTACTTC.

The chain carries TRBV5-5 and TRBJ1-6; maybe TRBD1 (5 bases). Germline CDR1 and CDR2: SGHKS and YYEKEE (reference sequence). The CDR3 spans 16 residues. Trimming removed 4 bases from V and 4 bases from J, with 15 bases in between. CDR3 amino acids: CASSLRTYRYNSPLHF. The CDR3 nucleotides are TGTGCCAGCAGCCTCAGGACATACCGATATAATTCACCCCTCCACTTT. The complete variable domain, with remaining parts taken from reference TRBV5-5 and TRBJ1-6, reads DAGVTQSPTHLIKTRGQQVTLRCSPISGHKSVSWYQQVLGQGPQFIFQYYEKEERGRGNFPDRFSARQFPNYSSELNVNALLLGDSALYLCASSLRTYRYNSPLHFGNGTRLTVT.

The V and J genes are TRBV7-6 and TRBJ2-1; tentatively, D is TRBD2 (5 bases). Germline V CDR1 and CDR2: SGHVS, FNYEAQ. V lost 6 bases and J lost 8, with 11 bases in between. CDR3 length: 12 amino acids. The CDR3, as DNA: TGTGCCAGCAGTGCGCTAGCCCATGAGCAGTTCTTC. It translates to CASSALAHEQFF.